The T cell receptor (beta chain) under discussion was sequenced for a study of T cells after yellow fever vaccination. Study-wide results and caveats: Reappearance after the booster was observed for most primary-vaccination clones (roughly 95% CD4, almost 90% CD8). The appearance of a small share of clonotypes in both CD4 and CD8 compartments was observed. Abundant bulk-population clonotypes could contaminate the FACS-sorted repertoires.

With V trimmed by 4 bases and J by 4 bases, 8 bases remained unmatched. The length of the CDR3 is 16 residues. CDR1 SGHTA and CDR2 FQGNSA come from the germline V gene. In the case of this clonotype: Its antigen is not known.

One entry per CDR3 protein, called by TCRdb with MiXCR from the 5' RACE reads. The top ten clones hold approximately 15% of a sample with approximately 510,000 distinct CDR3 sequences, roughly 22% of them seen once. The sequence derives from a man aged 18 to 29 who received the YFV17D yellow fever vaccine. The chain uses TRBV7-2 and TRBJ2-3, with 10 nucleotides matching TRBD1. The sequencing used PBMCs, collected 21 days after the first yellow fever vaccination. The DNA of the CDR3 is TGTGCCAGCAGCTCACGCTTGGGGACAGGGGCAGATACGCAGTATTTT. It codes for CASSSRLGTGADTQYF.